This TCR beta chain was retrieved from a study of OX40 agonist ivuxolimab in advanced cancers. Study-level background: Partial responses, seen in three patients, involved one hepatocellular carcinoma and two cutaneous melanomas.

With regard to this clone: The antigen is unknown.

Produced via immunoSEQ multiplex PCR; TCRdb's table is partial and in-frame only. Among tens of thousands of clones, about 80% were seen once, and the ten largest hold 6.6%. Germline V lookup: CDR1 MRHNA, CDR2 SNTAGT. Trimming pared 3 bases from V and 1 base from J, leaving 11 bases between. This CDR3 region has 15 residues. Findings and caveats of the study: Averaging showed that CD8+ T cells had more expanded clones than CD4+ did.

The sequences come from CD4+ or CD8+ T cells sorted from blood, collected in a trial of the OX40 agonist ivuxolimab. The origin of this receptor is an adult with an advanced solid tumor such as melanoma, head and neck, liver or kidney cancer. The chain carries TRBV6-4 and TRBJ2-3; D may be TRBD2 (6 bases). The CDR3 DNA reads TGTGCCAGCAGTGAGGAGGGGTCGGGCACAGATACGCAGTATTTT. Translating gives CASSEEGSGTDTQYF.